The 13 T cell receptor beta chains below all came from one sample that was sequenced in a study of blood T cell repertoires in COVID-19. Assay used: immunoSEQ multiplex PCR; TCRdb lists only in-frame clones, some missing. The table includes roughly 200,000 clones, roughly 81% detected once. Sequencing was done on a sample of peripheral blood. The source is a woman of 80 years or more with acute or convalescent COVID-19.

The chain uses TRBV18 and TRBJ2-3; the D is unclear. Looked up from germline, CDR1 is KGHSH and CDR2 is LQKENI. V lost 5 bases and J 0 bases, leaving 12 bases between the germline ends. The CDR3 extends over 15 amino acids. CDR3 in amino acids: CASSTDFTSTDTQYF. CDR3 nucleotides: TGTGCCAGCTCAACCGACTTCACTAGCACAGATACGCAGTATTTT.

The gene calls are TRBV9 and TRBJ1-3; D gene unclear. Germline V gene lookup returns CDR1 SGDLS and CDR2 YYNGEE. V was trimmed by 4 bases and J by 0 bases, leaving 14 bases between them. The CDR3 contains 16 residues. The CDR3 sequence: CASSPRGTLSGNTIYF. CDR3 in DNA: TGTGCCAGCAGCCCCCGGGGTACCCTCTCTGGAAACACCATATATTTT.

V and J are TRBV2 and TRBJ1-5; the match to TRBD1 covers 7 bases. Germline values: CDR1 SNHLY, CDR2 FYNNEI. V was clipped by 4 bases and J by 0 bases; unmatched bases: 12. The CDR3 consists of 18 residues. As DNA, the CDR3 is TGTGCCAGCAGTGGACAGGGCGACGGTTCCTATAGCAATCAGCCCCAGCATTTT. It translates to CASSGQGDGSYSNQPQHF.

The V gene is TRBV3-1 (or the pseudogene TRBV3-2), the J gene TRBJ2-7, with 12 bases aligning to TRBD2. Germline V lookup: CDR1 LGHDT, CDR2 YNNKEL (reference sequence). This CDR3 contains 15 residues. V shed 6 bases, J shed 5 bases, and the junction held 8 bases outside the gene matches. CDR3 coding DNA: TGTGCCAGCAGTCCCGGACTAGCGGGAATCCACGAGCAGTACTTC. Protein: CASSPGLAGIHEQYF.

The V call is TRBV6-1, the J call TRBJ2-7, with D unclear. Per the germline V gene, CDR1 is MNHNS and CDR2 is SASEGT. CDR3 size: 12 residues. With 1 base removed from V and 4 bases from J, the gap between germline ends came to 5 bases. Here the CDR3 DNA reads TGTGCCAGCAGTGAAGGCCAGTACGAGCAGTACTTC. The encoded protein is CASSEGQYEQYF.

The genes are TRBV5-1 and TRBJ2-7; 15 bases are a match to TRBD2. The CDR3 contains 16 residues. Germline CDR1 SGHRS, CDR2 YFSETQ. Unmatched junction bases numbered 8, after V lost 4 bases and J lost 6 bases. The CDR3 reads CASSGGLAGGPREQYF. The CDR3 nucleotides are TGCGCCAGCAGCGGCGGACTAGCGGGAGGGCCTCGCGAGCAGTACTTC.

Only a few counts were recorded for this clone. The chain combines TRBV20-1 with TRBJ1-6; possibly TRBD1 for D (5 bases). The germline V gene has CDR1 DFQATT and CDR2 SNEGSKA (reference sequence). V lost 3 bases, J lost 7 bases, and 10 bases lay in between. The CDR3 sequence is 13 residues long. The CDR3: CSASIRENSPLHF. The CDR3 DNA sequence: TGCAGTGCTAGTATCAGGGAAAATTCACCCCTCCACTTT.

The J gene is TRBJ1-1, the V gene TRBV6-5, with no clear D. The germline V gene encodes CDR1 MNHEY and CDR2 SVGAGI. The CDR3 consists of 11 residues. V was shortened by 8 bases and J by 5 bases, with 9 bases between the two germline ends. DNA for the CDR3: TGTGCCAGCGGAGGAGGTACTGAAGCTTTCTTT. Translation: CASGGGTEAFF.

The sample holds one count of this clone. This sequence joins TRBV7-8 and TRBJ2-7; possibly TRBD2 for D (6 bases). V lost 4 bases and J 3 bases, leaving 16 bases between the germline ends. Per germline, CDR1 SGHVS and CDR2 FQNEAQ. The CDR3 length is 15 residues. CDR3 nucleotides: TGTGCCAGCAGCTCTAGAGGGAGGTCGGACTACGAGCAGTACTTC. It is translated as CASSSRGRSDYEQYF.

The V call is TRBV28, the J call TRBJ1-1, with D unclear. This CDR3 comprises 13 residues. The germline CDR1 and CDR2 sequences are MDHEN and SYDVKM. V was trimmed by 3 bases and J by 4 bases, leaving 9 bases between them. CDR3 sequence (DNA): TGTGCCAGCAGTTTCGGCAGCGGCACTGAAGCTTTCTTT. Translation: CASSFGSGTEAFF.

The chain couples TRBV30 to TRBJ2-3; 7 bases are a match to TRBD2. Germline CDR1 reads GTSNPN; CDR2 reads SVGIG (reference sequence). V shed 2 bases, J shed 1 base, and the junction held 12 bases outside the gene matches. The CDR3 length is 17 residues. CDR3 coding DNA: TGTGCCTGGAGTCGGGGGGAGGGCCGGTGGGGCACAGATACGCAGTATTTT. Its translation: CAWSRGEGRWGTDTQYF. Full variable domain (remainder filled in from reference TRBV30 and TRBJ2-3): SQTIHQWPATLVQPVGSPLSLECTVEGTSNPNLYWYRQAAGRGLQLLFYSVGIGQISSEVPQNLSASRPQDRQFILSSKKLLLSDSGFYLCAWSRGEGRWGTDTQYFGPGTRLTVL.

The V gene is TRBV28, the J gene TRBJ1-5; D is unresolved. The germline V gene encodes CDR1 MDHEN and CDR2 SYDVKM. There are 15 residues in the CDR3. V was shortened by 3 bases and J by 3 bases, with 12 bases between the two germline ends. The CDR3 sequence is CASSFRYGINQPQHF. The CDR3 DNA follows: TGTGCCAGCAGTTTCAGGTACGGAATCAATCAGCCCCAGCATTTT.

The chain has TRBV6-6 and TRBJ1-1, with 8 bases matching TRBD1. Germline V CDR1 and CDR2: MNHNY, SVGAGI (reference sequence). The V and J ends lost 6 bases and 10 bases, in that order; junction bases with no gene match: 7. The CDR3 totals 12 residues. CDR3 DNA sequence: TGTGCCAGCAGCATCGGACAGGGTATAGCTTTCTTT. Its translation: CASSIGQGIAFF.